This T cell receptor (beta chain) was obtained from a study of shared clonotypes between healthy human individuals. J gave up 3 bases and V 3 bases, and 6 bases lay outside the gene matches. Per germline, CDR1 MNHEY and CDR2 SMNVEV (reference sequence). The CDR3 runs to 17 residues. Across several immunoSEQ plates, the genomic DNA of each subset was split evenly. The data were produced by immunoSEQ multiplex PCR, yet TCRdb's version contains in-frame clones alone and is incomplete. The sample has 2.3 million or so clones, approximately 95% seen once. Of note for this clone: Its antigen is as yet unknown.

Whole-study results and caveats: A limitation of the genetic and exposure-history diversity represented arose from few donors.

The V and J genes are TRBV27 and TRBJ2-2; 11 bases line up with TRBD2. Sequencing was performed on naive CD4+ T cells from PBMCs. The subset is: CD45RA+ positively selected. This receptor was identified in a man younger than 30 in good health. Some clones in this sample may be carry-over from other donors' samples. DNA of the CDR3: TGTGCCAGCAGTTTTCTCGTGACTAGCGGGGACACCGGGGAGCTGTTTTTT. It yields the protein CASSFLVTSGDTGELFF.